The sequence of this T cell receptor (beta chain) was determined in a study of OX40 agonist ivuxolimab in advanced cancers. Study context: Three patients had partial responses: one hepatocellular carcinoma, two cutaneous melanoma.

Sequencing used immunoSEQ multiplex PCR; TCRdb keeps in-frame clones, though not all of them. Of roughly 60,000 clones in the sample, around 93% were seen once. Per germline, CDR1 SGHDT and CDR2 YYEEEE. The V end was cut by 6 bases, the J end by 3 bases, with 12 bases between. The CDR3 has 13 amino acids. The chain carries TRBV5-6 and TRBJ1-2, with D maybe TRBD1 (6 bases). The sequencing used CD4+ or CD8+ T cells sorted from blood, collected in a trial of the OX40 agonist ivuxolimab. The receptor was isolated from an adult with an advanced solid tumor such as melanoma, head and neck, liver or kidney cancer. CDR3 in DNA: TGTGCCAGCAACAGGGACACCTACTATGGCTACACCTTC. This sequence encodes CASNRDTYYGYTF.